A single sample is the source of the 26 T cell receptor beta chains below, sequenced in a study of T cells in Graves' hyperthyroidism and ophthalmopathy. TCR beta CDR3 region amplification was performed from RNA transcripts. An initial round of RT-PCR targeting the TCR CDR3 relied on the HTBI primer set. One entry per CDR3 protein, called by TCRdb with MiXCR from the multiplex PCR reads. The data show fewer than 200,000 distinct CDR3 sequences, over 7.5% seen once. Sequenced sample: blood. All receptors come from a young woman with Graves' hyperthyroidism that later progressed to Graves' ophthalmopathy.

This clonotype was detected many times. The chain has TRBV2 and TRBJ1-2, with a tentative D call TRBD1 (5 bases). The CDR3 spans 13 residues. V gave up 3 bases and J gave up 7 bases, with 12 bases separating them. Germline lookup yields CDR1 SNHLY and CDR2 FYNNEI. CDR3 sequence: CASSDRAGGGYTF. DNA of the CDR3: TGTGCCAGCAGTGACAGGGCAGGCGGTGGCTACACCTTC.

This clonotype was seen many times. This rearrangement joins TRBV3-1 to TRBJ2-5; 7 bases are shared with TRBD2. V shed 1 base and J 5 bases; nucleotides not matched to a gene: 7. This CDR3 comprises 15 residues. Germline CDR1 LGHDT, CDR2 YNNKEL (reference sequence). The CDR3 sequence is CASSQGAGEGETQYF. DNA of the CDR3: TGTGCCAGCAGCCAAGGGGCGGGGGAGGGTGAGACCCAGTACTTC.

This clonotype has a count of ten or more. This chain joins TRBV6-1 and TRBJ2-2; D is possibly TRBD1 (6 bases). This CDR3 is 14 amino acids long. Trimming took 5 bases from V and 6 from J, leaving 13 bases between them. Germline CDR1 reads MNHNS; CDR2 reads SASEGT. CDR3 region: CASSRGLGSGELFF. In DNA, the CDR3 is TGTGCCAGCAGTAGGGGGTTAGGTTCCGGGGAGCTGTTTTTT.

With regard to this clonotype: A much bigger clone sits one base away, suggesting this may be a read error. The rearrangement links TRBV20-1 to TRBJ2-1, with D possibly being TRBD2 (7 bases). V lost 5 bases and J 4 bases, leaving 12 bases between the germline ends. Germline V gene lookup returns CDR1 DFQATT and CDR2 SNEGSKA (reference sequence). This CDR3 contains 13 residues. CDR3 residues: CSARGGVYNEQFF. The CDR3 DNA sequence: TGCAGTGCTCGCGGGGGCGTATACAATGAGCAGTTCTTC.

This clonotype appeared many times. The genes are TRBV2 and TRBJ1-1, with TRBD1 as a possible D gene (6 bases). The CDR3 length is 13 residues. Germline-derived CDR1 and CDR2 are SNHLY and FYNNEI. V lost 10 bases to trimming and J lost 1 base, with 13 bases between them. The CDR3 loop is CATDLQGNTEAFF. CDR3 nucleotides: TGTGCCACAGATTTACAGGGGAACACTGAAGCTTTCTTT.

This clonotype was picked up one time. With a much larger clone just one base away, this may be a read error. The chain uses TRBV5-1 and TRBJ2-3, with D perhaps matching TRBD1 or TRBD2 (5 bases each). Trimming left V 6 bases short and J 0 bases short, with 14 bases between. The CDR3 is made up of 15 amino acids. Germline V CDR1 and CDR2: SGHRS, YFSETQ. The CDR3 here is CASNFLGASTDTQYF. CDR3 coding DNA: TGCGCCAGCAACTTCCTCGGGGCTAGCACAGATACGCAGTATTTT.

This clonotype has ten or more counts. The V call is TRBV12-3 or TRBV12-4, the J call TRBJ1-2, with D maybe TRBD1 (5 bases). The CDR3 extends over 13 amino acids. V was pared by 8 bases and J by 2 bases, with 12 bases between. CDR3 nucleotide sequence: TGTGCCAGCCATGTCGGGGGGAACTATGGCTACACCTTC. Translating it yields CASHVGGNYGYTF.

This clonotype occurred many times. This chain connects TRBV10-3 to TRBJ2-5; D is unclear. Germline CDR1 ENHRY, CDR2 SYGVKD. The CDR3 length is 13 residues. Deletions cut 3 bases from V and 6 bases from J, with 11 bases between. For the CDR3, the DNA is TGTGCCATCAGTGAAGGTGGGCTGAAGACCCAGTACTTC. Translation gives CAISEGGLKTQYF.

This clonotype was seen many times. This rearrangement joins TRBV20-1 to TRBJ2-1; D gene uncertain. The CDR3 consists of 13 residues. In germline, CDR1 is DFQATT, CDR2 SNEGSKA (reference sequence). V lost 2 bases to trimming and J lost 4 bases, with 9 bases between them. DNA of the CDR3: TGCAGTGCTAGAAGGCCCCAATACAATGAGCAGTTCTTC. Translating it yields CSARRPQYNEQFF.

This clonotype was counted between two and nine times. The chain uses TRBV24-1 and TRBJ2-1, with a possible D match to TRBD1 (6 bases). The germline gives CDR1 KGHDR, CDR2 SFDVKD. V was clipped by 1 base and J by 5 bases, with 20 bases between them. The CDR3 loop spans 18 amino acids. The CDR3 bases are TGTGCCACCAGTGATTTCCCCAAGGACAGTCTGGTTGACAATGAGCAGTTCTTC. Protein: CATSDFPKDSLVDNEQFF.

The gene calls are TRBV5-6 and TRBJ1-5; D is unresolved. The CDR3 extends over 15 amino acids. Germline assignment: CDR1 SGHDT and CDR2 YYEEEE. V lost 4 bases to trimming and J lost 0 bases, with 11 bases between them. In DNA form, the CDR3 reads TGTGCCAGCAGCCCGTGGCAGACTAGCAATCAGCCCCAGCATTTT. As protein: CASSPWQTSNQPQHF.

This clonotype was recorded at least ten times. The chain uses TRBV12-3 or TRBV12-4 and TRBJ1-5; perhaps TRBD1 as D (6 bases). This CDR3 has 15 residues. V lost 2 bases and J 4 bases, leaving 12 bases between the germline ends. The CDR3, as DNA: TGTGCCAGCAGTTTAAAGGCACAGGGAAATCAGCCCCAGCATTTT. This codes for CASSLKAQGNQPQHF.

This clonotype was observed many times. This chain uses TRBV6-1 with TRBJ2-5; 10 bases line up with TRBD2. Looked up from germline, CDR1 is MNHNS and CDR2 is SASEGT. Trimming removed 6 bases from V and 5 bases from J; junction bases left unmatched: 12. The CDR3 is 16 residues long. CDR3 sequence reads: CASRNSGRRMGETQYF. The CDR3 DNA is TGTGCCAGCAGGAATAGCGGGAGGCGGATGGGCGAGACCCAGTACTTC.

In this sample, this clonotype turned up many times. The genes are TRBV7-3 and TRBJ2-1; D may be TRBD2 (5 bases). Trimming shortened V by 6 bases and J by 5 bases, and 23 bases separated the two germline ends. The germline V gene has CDR1 SGHTA and CDR2 FQGTGA. The length of the CDR3 is 17 residues. CDR3 in DNA: TGTGCCAGCAGACCAAGAGGAGAAAAGGGAGCGGACAATGAGCAGTTCTTC. Amino acids: CASRPRGEKGADNEQFF.

This clonotype appeared many times. CDR3 residues: CASSLGDRAFSDNEQFF. The CDR3 DNA follows: TGTGCCAGCAGTTTGGGGGACAGGGCGTTTTCAGACAATGAGCAGTTCTTC. J is TRBJ2-1 and V is TRBV12-3 or TRBV12-4; the match to TRBD1 covers 9 bases. The junction had 11 bases not matched to a gene; V was cut back by 3 bases and J by 5 bases. This CDR3 has 17 amino acids.

J is TRBJ2-5 and V is TRBV19; D is perhaps TRBD2 (6 bases). Germline V lookup: CDR1 LNHDA, CDR2 SQIVND (reference sequence). V was cut by 4 bases and J by 4 bases, with 19 bases left in between. There are 16 residues in the CDR3. CDR3 nucleotides: TGTGCCAGTAGTACCCAACTAGTCGTCGGGGGAGAGACCCAGTACTTC. Its protein is CASSTQLVVGGETQYF.

This clonotype was observed at least ten times. This chain connects TRBV29-1 to TRBJ2-2; 10 bases fit TRBD1. The CDR3 runs to 15 residues. V shed 7 bases and J 4 bases; nucleotides not matched to a gene: 9. The germline gives CDR1 SQVTM, CDR2 ANQGSEA. CDR3 residues: CSAGGQGYGTGELFF. CDR3 in DNA: TGCAGCGCCGGGGGACAGGGGTATGGCACCGGGGAGCTGTTTTTT.

Comments on this clonotype: Its ends do not fully match the called genes, so a read error is possible. The J gene is TRBJ2-2, the V gene TRBV9, with D tentatively TRBD1 (6 bases). Per germline, CDR1 SGDLS and CDR2 YYNGEE. This CDR3 spans 17 amino acids. The CDR3 sequence is CASSTGTQKVGTGKLFF. The CDR3 DNA reads TGTGCCAGCAGCACCGGGACACAAAAGGTTGGGACCGGGAAGCTGTTTTTT.

This sequence joins TRBV19 and TRBJ1-6; D remains unclear. Germline CDR1 reads LNHDA; CDR2 reads SQIVND (reference sequence). The CDR3 is 13 residues long. Trimming pared 1 base from V and 7 bases from J, leaving 5 bases between. As DNA, the CDR3 is TGTGCCAGTAGTATAGGGCAGAATTCACCCCTCCACTTT. Residues: CASSIGQNSPLHF.

The chain links TRBV27 to TRBJ1-6, with TRBD1 matching over 9 bases. The V segment lost 4 bases and the J segment 7 bases; nucleotides outside the gene matches: 8. This CDR3 spans 16 amino acids. Germline CDR1 and CDR2: MNHEY and SMNVEV (reference sequence). As DNA, the CDR3 is TGTGCCAGCAGTTCAGAAGGACAGGGGCGGAATTCACCCCTCCACTTT. It is translated as CASSSEGQGRNSPLHF.

This clonotype has only a few counts. The chain carries TRBV18 and TRBJ1-5; TRBD1 is a possible D gene (6 bases). Trimming shortened V by 3 bases and J by 2 bases, and 14 bases separated the two germline ends. Germline CDR1 and CDR2: KGHSH and LQKENI. CDR3 size: 16 residues. The DNA for the CDR3 is TGTGCCAGCTCACCCAACAGGGTAATGGGCAATCAGCCCCAGCATTTT. Amino acids: CASSPNRVMGNQPQHF.

This clonotype was observed a few times. The chain employs TRBV18 and TRBJ2-3, with 7 bases matching TRBD2. Germline CDR1 is KGHSH and CDR2 is LQKENI. CDR3 length: 16 residues. The junction had 9 bases not matched to a gene; V was cut back by 4 bases and J by 2 bases. The CDR3 sequence is CASSLSTSFPTDTQYF. The CDR3 coding sequence is TGTGCCAGCTCACTTTCGACTAGCTTCCCCACAGATACGCAGTATTTT.

This clonotype was counted many times. V usage is TRBV3-1 and J usage is TRBJ2-7; D gene unclear. In germline, CDR1 is LGHDT, CDR2 YNNKEL (reference sequence). The CDR3 has 12 residues. V was trimmed by 4 bases and J by 6 bases, leaving 10 bases between them. This chain's CDR3 is CASSLEFGEQYF. CDR3 bases: TGTGCCAGCAGCCTCGAATTTGGCGAGCAGTACTTC.

This clonotype was observed a few times. The rearrangement uses TRBV6-1 and TRBJ1-3; 7 positions match TRBD1. Trimming removed 0 bases from V and 1 base from J; junction bases left unmatched: 3. This CDR3 contains 16 residues. CDR1 is MNHNS and CDR2 is SASEGT in the germline V gene. CDR3 in DNA: TGTGCCAGCAGTGAAGCACCGGGACAGTCTGGAAACACCATATATTTT. Translation: CASSEAPGQSGNTIYF.

This clonotype was seen ten or more times. The J gene is TRBJ1-4, the V gene TRBV12-3 or TRBV12-4; D not resolved. This CDR3 is built from 12 residues. V dropped 5 bases and J dropped 5 bases, with 6 bases sitting between them. CDR3 amino acids: CASSQKNEKLFF. DNA for the CDR3: TGTGCCAGCAGTCAGAAGAATGAAAAACTGTTTTTT.

Ten or more counts support this clonotype. The gene calls are TRBV7-6 and TRBJ2-7; D is unclear. CDR1 and CDR2 (germline): SGHVS, FNYEAQ. V lost 0 bases, J lost 6 bases, and 9 bases lay in between. This CDR3 is built from 13 residues. CDR3 DNA sequence: TGTGCCAGCAGCTTAGCTTCCTTTGGCGAGCAGTACTTC. It encodes CASSLASFGEQYF.